A single sample gave rise to the 20 T cell receptor beta chains below, sequenced in a study of graft-versus-host responses after intestinal transplantation. Only in-frame clones appear in the TCRdb table, and some are missing; sequencing was by immunoSEQ multiplex PCR. This table holds over 80,000 clones, roughly 91% found once. No cognate antigen is known for these TCRs. The sequences come from unstimulated CD4+ T cells sorted from spleen or lymph node cells, collected before transplant. These receptors came from a human donor who was the organ donor for an intestinal transplant.

The gene calls are TRBV5-1 and TRBJ1-2; D possibly corresponds to TRBD1 (5 bases). The CDR3 spans 14 residues. Germline V gene lookup returns CDR1 SGHRS and CDR2 YFSETQ. The V end was cut by 0 bases, the J end by 3 bases, with 9 bases between. CDR3 bases: TGCGCCAGCAGCTTGGATAGGGGTTACTATGGCTACACCTTC. Protein: CASSLDRGYYGYTF.

In this sample, this clone turned up once. This chain joins TRBV6-6 and TRBJ2-7, with D maybe TRBD1 (6 bases). V was trimmed by 0 bases and J by 2 bases, leaving 8 bases between them. The CDR3 sequence is 14 residues long. Germline V gene lookup returns CDR1 MNHNY and CDR2 SVGAGI (reference sequence). CDR3 region: CASSYSGGTYEQYF. CDR3 nucleotide sequence: TGTGCCAGCAGTTACTCAGGGGGTACCTACGAGCAGTACTTC.

The chain couples TRBV2 to TRBJ2-5, with 8 bases matching TRBD2. After removal of 6 bases from V and 5 bases from J, the junction contained 14 bases not matched to a gene. This CDR3 spans 16 amino acids. CDR1 is SNHLY, CDR2 FYNNEI, per germline. The CDR3 DNA reads as TGTGCCAGCAGAAATGGACCGGGACTAGTCACCGAGACCCAGTACTTC. It is translated as CASRNGPGLVTETQYF.

The chain carries TRBV18 and TRBJ2-7; 8 nucleotides align to TRBD2. The V gene end was trimmed by 5 bases and the J gene end by 0 bases; junction bases not matched to a gene: 9. The CDR3 runs to 16 residues. Germline lookup yields CDR1 KGHSH and CDR2 LQKENI. In DNA, the CDR3 is TGTGCCAGCTCAGCCGGGCGGCGGGGGGACTCCTACGAGCAGTACTTC. Its protein is CASSAGRRGDSYEQYF. Using reference TRBV18 and TRBJ2-7 for the parts outside the CDR3, the full variable domain is NAGVMQNPRHLVRRRGQEARLRCSPMKGHSHVYWYRQLPEEGLKFMVYLQKENIIDESGMPKERFSAEFPKEGPSILRIQQVVRGDSAAYFCASSAGRRGDSYEQYFGPGTRLTVT.

V usage is TRBV29-1 and J usage is TRBJ1-5, with D possibly matching TRBD1 (5 bases). CDR1 is SQVTM and CDR2 is ANQGSEA in the germline V gene. Trimming removed 4 bases at V and 4 bases at J, with 11 bases between. This CDR3 has 13 amino acids. In DNA, the CDR3 is TGCAGCGTTGCGACAGCTTTAAATCAGCCCCAGCATTTT. Translating gives CSVATALNQPQHF.

V is TRBV7-3 and J is TRBJ2-6, with 11 bases identical to TRBD1. Germline CDR1 reads SGHTA; CDR2 reads FQGTGA. Losses at the gene ends were 9 bases for V and 2 bases for J; bases not matched to a gene: 6. The CDR3 extends over 16 amino acids. For the CDR3, the DNA is TGTGCCAGTGGGGACAGGGGGTCGGCTGGGGCCAACGTCCTGACTTTC. Translated: CASGDRGSAGANVLTF.

The V call is TRBV5-1, the J call TRBJ1-6, with TRBD1 matching over 9 bases. The CDR3 is 13 amino acids. The germline gives CDR1 SGHRS, CDR2 YFSETQ. V was clipped by 8 bases and J by 7 bases; unmatched bases: 4. The CDR3 sequence: CASGQGLNSPLHF. The CDR3, as DNA: TGCGCCAGTGGACAGGGGTTAAATTCACCCCTCCACTTT.

The chain combines TRBV12-2 with TRBJ2-7; TRBD1, the D gene given by the table, was not confirmed from the DNA. TRBV12-2 is a pseudogene. This CDR3 contains 16 residues. CDR3 sequence (DNA): TGTGCAAGTCGCCCTCCGTCTGGGCAGGGTATTTACGAGCAGTACTTC. It encodes CASRPPSGQGIYEQYF.

CDR3 residues: CASSYSRSGTDTQYF. CDR3 nucleotides: TGTGCCAGCAGTTACTCGCGTAGCGGCACAGATACGCAGTATTTT. The chain carries TRBV6-5 and TRBJ2-3, with a tentative D call TRBD2 (5 bases). CDR1 and CDR2 (germline): MNHEY, SVGAGI. V gave up 0 bases and J gave up 1 base, with 8 bases separating them. This CDR3 comprises 15 residues.

The chain uses TRBV5-4 and TRBJ2-5; 7 nucleotides line up with TRBD1. The CDR3 length is 14 residues. Germline V gene sequence: CDR1 SGHNT, CDR2 YYREEE (reference sequence). With 2 bases clipped from V and 2 bases from J, the junction kept 3 bases outside the gene matches. CDR3 coding DNA: TGTGCCAGCAGCTTAGGGACAGCGCAAGAGACCCAGTACTTC. Amino acid sequence: CASSLGTAQETQYF.

The rearrangement joins TRBV6-6 to TRBJ1-2; D is possibly TRBD1 (5 bases). This CDR3 is 14 amino acids long. V was pared by 6 bases and J by 5 bases, with 16 bases between. Germline V gene data show CDR1 as MNHNY and CDR2 as SVGAGI (reference sequence). The CDR3: CASSRSQGWYGYTF. The CDR3 DNA reads as TGTGCCAGCAGCCGAAGCCAGGGTTGGTATGGCTACACCTTC.

V and J are TRBV28 and TRBJ1-1, with 9 bases that match TRBD1. The CDR3 spans 18 residues. Germline V gives CDR1 MDHEN, CDR2 SYDVKM. After removal of 1 base from V and 0 bases from J, the junction contained 9 bases not matched to a gene. Here the CDR3 reads CASSLSQQGASMNTEAFF. The DNA of the CDR3 is TGTGCCAGCAGTTTATCCCAACAGGGGGCATCCATGAACACTGAAGCTTTCTTT.

The chain uses TRBV5-4 and TRBJ2-3; perhaps TRBD2 as D (6 bases). The germline V gene has CDR1 SGHNT and CDR2 YYREEE (reference sequence). This CDR3 is built from 16 residues. V was shortened by 4 bases and J by 1 base, with 16 bases between the two germline ends. CDR3 sequence (DNA): TGTGCCAGCAGCCCCGGTAGCGGCCTTGGCACAGATACGCAGTATTTT. Protein product: CASSPGSGLGTDTQYF.

This sequence joins TRBV30 and TRBJ2-2; no clear D. The V end was cut by 8 bases, the J end by 0 bases, with 13 bases between. The CDR3 totals 14 residues. CDR1 GTSNPN and CDR2 SVGIG come from the germline V gene (reference sequence). CDR3 region: CAATGLANTGELFF. The CDR3 nucleotides are TGTGCCGCCACCGGGTTAGCGAACACCGGGGAGCTGTTTTTT.

V usage is TRBV5-1 and J usage is TRBJ2-2, with D possibly TRBD1 on 5 matching bases. Deletions cut 0 bases from V and 3 bases from J, with 18 bases between. Germline V gene lookup returns CDR1 SGHRS and CDR2 YFSETQ. The CDR3 contains 18 residues. The CDR3: CASSLGLWGSRDTGELFF. CDR3 DNA sequence: TGCGCCAGCAGCTTGGGCCTGTGGGGCAGTCGAGACACCGGGGAGCTGTTTTTT.

CDR3 coding DNA: TGTGCCAGCAGTTCGCAGGGGGTCCGGGAGACCCAGTACTTC. Amino acid sequence: CASSSQGVRETQYF. The rearrangement joins TRBV27 to TRBJ2-5; 7 bases are shared with TRBD1. Germline V lookup: CDR1 MNHEY, CDR2 SMNVEV (reference sequence). CDR3 length: 14 amino acids. Trimming removed 4 bases from V and 5 bases from J; junction bases left unmatched: 7.

The V call is TRBV5-8, the J call TRBJ2-1; 7 bases are shared with TRBD2. V lost 4 bases and J lost 2; bases outside the gene matches: 3. The CDR3 length is 14 residues. CDR1 and CDR2 from the germline V gene are SGHTS and YDEGEE. In DNA, the CDR3 is TGTGCCAGCAGCCTGCGGGGGACCTACAATGAGCAGTTCTTC. This translates into CASSLRGTYNEQFF.

This chain links TRBV14 with TRBJ1-2; 9 bases align to TRBD1. The CDR3 runs 14 residues. The J segment lost 4 bases and the V segment lost 4 bases, leaving 4 bases of the junction unmatched. CDR1 and CDR2 from the germline V gene are SGHDN and FVKESK. CDR3 protein: CASSRDRDFYGYTF. In DNA form, the CDR3 reads TGTGCCAGCAGCCGGGACAGGGATTTCTATGGCTACACCTTC.

This clone came up once. J is TRBJ2-7 and V is TRBV4-2, with a weak D call TRBD2 (5 bases). The CDR3 sequence is 13 residues long. Germline-derived CDR1 and CDR2 are LGHNA and YNFKEQ. V shed 0 bases and J shed 2 bases, with 5 bases lying between them. The CDR3 coding sequence is TGTGCCAGCAGCCAAGAGAGGGCCTACGAGCAGTACTTC. Translating it yields CASSQERAYEQYF.

The chain is built from TRBV19 and TRBJ1-5; 9 bases are a match to TRBD1. There are 15 residues in the CDR3. CDR1 and CDR2 from the germline V gene are LNHDA and SQIVND (reference sequence). V was pared by 4 bases and J by 4 bases, with 5 bases of the junction left unmatched. The CDR3 DNA sequence: TGTGCCAGTAGTAACCGGGACAGGGTTAATCAGCCCCAGCATTTT. Translated, it gives CASSNRDRVNQPQHF.